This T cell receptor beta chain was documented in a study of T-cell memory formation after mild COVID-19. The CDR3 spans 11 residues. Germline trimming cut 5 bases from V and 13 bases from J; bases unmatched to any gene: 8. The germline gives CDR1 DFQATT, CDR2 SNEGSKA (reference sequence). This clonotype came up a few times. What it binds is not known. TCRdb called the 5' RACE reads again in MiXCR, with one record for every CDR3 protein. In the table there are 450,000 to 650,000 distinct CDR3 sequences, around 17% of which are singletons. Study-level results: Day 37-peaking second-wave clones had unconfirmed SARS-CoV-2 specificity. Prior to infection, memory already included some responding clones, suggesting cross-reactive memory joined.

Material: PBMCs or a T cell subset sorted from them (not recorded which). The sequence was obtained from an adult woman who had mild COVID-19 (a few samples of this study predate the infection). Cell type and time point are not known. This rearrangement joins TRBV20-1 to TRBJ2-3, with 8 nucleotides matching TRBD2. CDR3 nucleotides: TGCAGTGCTTACGGACTAGCTCTCGAGTATTTT. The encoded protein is CSAYGLALEYF.